This T cell receptor beta chain was sequenced for a study of cytomegalovirus exposure and HLA in healthy donors. With respect to this clone: Its antigen is unidentified.

Findings and caveats of the study: CMV antigen specificity of a few CMV-associated chains was confirmed in vitro.

Profiling relied on immunoSEQ multiplex PCR, and the TCRdb table lists in-frame clones only, not all of them. The sample holds about 170,000 clones, approximately 89% seen once. What was sequenced was PBMCs. This TCR was sampled from a woman younger than 30 in good health and CMV-seropositive.

The CDR3 is CASRKGQSNTGELFF. In DNA form, the CDR3 reads TGTGCCAGCAGAAAGGGACAGTCGAACACCGGGGAGCTGTTTTTT. The chain couples TRBV6-5 to TRBJ2-2, with 7 bases fitting TRBD1. This CDR3 has 15 amino acids. V lost 6 bases to trimming and J lost 0 bases; unmatched junction nucleotides: 4. Germline CDR1 reads MNHEY; CDR2 reads SVGAGI.